Presented here are 10 T cell receptor beta chains from one specimen sequenced in a study of blood T cell repertoires in COVID-19. The protocol was immunoSEQ multiplex PCR, while the TCRdb copy is restricted to in-frame clones and leaves out a portion. The sample has fewer than 350,000 clones; around 85% are singletons. Sequencing was performed on PBMCs or T cells enriched from blood (not recorded which). Every receptor here comes from a woman under 40 who had been exposed to COVID-19.

The rearrangement joins TRBV20-1 to TRBJ1-2, with TRBD1 identical over 8 bases. The V gene end was trimmed by 5 bases and the J gene end by 11 bases; junction bases not matched to a gene: 4. Germline V CDR1 and CDR2: DFQATT, SNEGSKA (reference sequence). This CDR3 comprises 10 residues. The CDR3 coding sequence is TGCAGTGCTCGGGACAGGTGGTACACCTTC. Its translation is CSARDRWYTF.

V and J are TRBV7-9 and TRBJ2-1; 7 positions agree with TRBD1. This CDR3 spans 18 amino acids. The trim removed 5 bases at V and 2 bases at J, leaving 15 bases unmatched. The germline V gene encodes CDR1 SEHNR and CDR2 FQNEAQ (reference sequence). The CDR3 nucleotides are TGTGCCAGCAGCCCACAGATCGACAGGGCTTTTACCTACAATGAGCAGTTCTTC. It encodes CASSPQIDRAFTYNEQFF.

This chain links TRBV4-3 with TRBJ1-4, with a tentative D call TRBD1 (5 bases). CDR1 and CDR2 from the germline V gene are LGHNA and YSLEER. Trimming took 3 bases from V and 3 from J, leaving 17 bases between them. The CDR3 covers 17 residues. CDR3 in amino acids: CASSHAPGLVANEKLFF. The CDR3 DNA reads as TGCGCCAGCAGCCACGCTCCGGGACTCGTGGCTAATGAAAAACTGTTTTTT.

The V call is TRBV12-2, the J call TRBJ2-7; TRBD1 was called by the table and not checked on the DNA. TRBV12-2 is recorded as a pseudogene. This CDR3 is 20 amino acids long. CDR3 DNA: TGTGCAAGTCGCTTAGCGTCCAGGGGTTTTCAGGAGGTACAGGGATTCGAGCAGTACTTC. This encodes CASRLASRGFQEVQGFEQYF.

The gene calls are TRBV7-2 and TRBJ1-5; D remains ambiguous. Trimming pared 2 bases from V and 5 bases from J, leaving 7 bases between. Germline V gene data show CDR1 as SGHTA and CDR2 as FQGNSA. This CDR3 is 13 amino acids long. Written as DNA, the CDR3 is TGTGCCAGCAGCTTATTTCGGGATCAGCCCCAGCATTTT. This gives the protein CASSLFRDQPQHF.

V and J are TRBV11-2 and TRBJ1-1; D is unclear. V was clipped by 4 bases and J by 3 bases, with 12 bases between them. In germline, CDR1 is SGHAT, CDR2 FQNNGV. The CDR3 contains 14 residues. The CDR3 DNA sequence: TGTGCCAGCAGCTCAAGTAGAGTCGACACTGAAGCTTTCTTT. Translated: CASSSSRVDTEAFF.

This clone was observed a single time. This chain joins TRBV5-1 and TRBJ2-5; no definite D call. The germline gives CDR1 SGHRS, CDR2 YFSETQ. This CDR3 contains 14 residues. Trimming shortened V by 0 bases and J by 5 bases, and 11 bases separated the two germline ends. The chain's CDR3 is CASSLDSPRETQYF. In DNA, the CDR3 is TGCGCCAGCAGCTTGGATAGCCCTCGGGAGACCCAGTACTTC. The complete variable domain, with remaining parts taken from reference TRBV5-1 and TRBJ2-5, reads KAGVTQTPRYLIKTRGQQVTLSCSPISGHRSVSWYQQTPGQGLQFLFEYFSETQRNKGNFPGRFSGRQFSNSRSEMNVSTLELGDSALYLCASSLDSPRETQYFGPGTRLLVL.

The gene calls are TRBV7-6 and TRBJ2-1; the match to TRBD2 covers 7 bases. CDR3 length equals 13 residues. Germline V CDR1 and CDR2: SGHVS, FNYEAQ. The ends lost 4 bases at V and 10 bases at J; junction bases unmatched: 7. The CDR3 region is CASSSREKGEQFF. CDR3 bases: TGTGCCAGCAGCTCGCGGGAGAAAGGGGAGCAGTTCTTC.

This clone appeared a single time. CDR3 region: CASSVIGDYGYTF. The CDR3 bases are TGTGCCAGCAGCGTAATAGGAGACTATGGCTACACCTTC. V usage is TRBV9 and J usage is TRBJ1-2; no definite D call. Trimming cost V 1 base and J 3 bases, with 7 bases left between them. This CDR3 contains 13 residues. CDR1 SGDLS and CDR2 YYNGEE come from the germline V gene.

The rearrangement joins TRBV6-5 to TRBJ1-2; TRBD1 is a possible D gene (6 bases). CDR3 length equals 13 residues. Germline CDR1 and CDR2: MNHEY and SVGAGI. Trimming cost V 8 bases and J 6 bases, with 16 bases left between them. CDR3 in DNA: TGTGCCAGCTCCTTTGCAGGGGTTCATGGCTACACCTTC. Translating it yields CASSFAGVHGYTF.